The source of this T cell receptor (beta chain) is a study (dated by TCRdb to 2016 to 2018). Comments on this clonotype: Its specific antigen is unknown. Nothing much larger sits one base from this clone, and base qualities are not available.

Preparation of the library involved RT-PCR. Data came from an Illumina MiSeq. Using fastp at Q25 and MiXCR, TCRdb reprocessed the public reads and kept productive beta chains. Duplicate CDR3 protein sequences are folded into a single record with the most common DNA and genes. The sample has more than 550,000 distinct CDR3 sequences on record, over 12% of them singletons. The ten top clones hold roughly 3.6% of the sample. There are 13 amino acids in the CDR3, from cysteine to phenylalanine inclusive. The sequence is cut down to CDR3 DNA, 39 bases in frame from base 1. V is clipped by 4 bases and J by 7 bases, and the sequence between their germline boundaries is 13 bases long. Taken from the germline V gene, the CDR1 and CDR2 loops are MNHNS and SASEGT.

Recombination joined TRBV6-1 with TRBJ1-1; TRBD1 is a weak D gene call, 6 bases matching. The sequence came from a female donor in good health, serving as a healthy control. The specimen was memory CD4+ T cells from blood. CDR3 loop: CASSVVGGSEAFF. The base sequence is TGTGCCAGCAGTGTCGTAGGGGGAAGTGAAGCTTTCTTT.